A selection of T cell receptor beta chains follows, all from one sample in a study of CD8 T cells in Susac syndrome. TCRdb used MiXCR to reprocess the immunoSEQ multiplex PCR reads, holding one entry per CDR3 protein. The sample has roughly 180,000 distinct CDR3 sequences, approximately 96% seen once. The sample taken for sequencing was CD4+ T cells from PBMCs. These receptors all stem from a human donor in good health. Each CDR3 is given with its conserved first and last residue. The order of the fields is V gene, clone size, D gene, J gene, CDR3 length, CDR3 protein, CDR3 DNA. A D gene is named only where the DNA matches it firmly. Clone sizes are given selectively: once, few, many, or a class where the clone is expanded.

>TRBV20-1|NA|TRBD1|TRBJ1-5|14
CSAQTGQLNQPQHF
TGCAGTGCGCAGACGGGACAGCTTAATCAGCCCCAGCATTTT
>TRBV12-3/TRBV12-4|NA|NA|TRBJ2-3|14
CASSPGASSDTQYF
TGTGCCAGCAGTCCGGGGGCTTCTTCAGATACGCAGTATTTT
>TRBV3-1|once|NA|TRBJ1-2|14
CASSRSWGAYGYTF
TGTGCCAGCAGCCGCTCTTGGGGGGCCTATGGCTACACCTTC
>TRBV3-1|NA|NA|TRBJ1-2|13
CASSPPGLYGYTF
TGTGCCAGCAGCCCCCCGGGGCTCTATGGCTACACCTTC
>TRBV7-9|NA|NA|TRBJ2-7|11
CASSSEYEQYF
TGTGCCAGCAGTTCCGAGTACGAGCAGTACTTC
>TRBV20-1|NA|NA|TRBJ2-1|12
CSASTSDNEQFF
TGCAGTGCTTCGACTAGTGACAATGAGCAGTTCTTC
>TRBV20-1|NA|TRBD1|TRBJ1-5|15
CSARGDRVFNQPQHF
TGCAGTGCTAGGGGGGACAGGGTTTTCAATCAGCCCCAGCATTTT
>TRBV2|NA|TRBD1|TRBJ1-2|15
CASSTRQGSVGGYTF
TGTGCCAGCAGCACACGACAGGGATCCGTTGGTGGCTACACCTTC
>TRBV29-1|NA|NA|TRBJ1-2|14
CSVEDIGGSYGYTF
TGCAGCGTTGAAGATATCGGGGGATCCTATGGCTACACCTTC
>TRBV12-3/TRBV12-4|NA|NA|TRBJ1-6|14
CASTSGESGSPLHF
TGTGCCAGCACCTCAGGGGAGTCAGGCTCACCCCTCCACTTT
>TRBV20-1|NA|NA|TRBJ1-1|15
CSASLSVRGSPEAFF
TGCAGTGCTAGTTTAAGCGTCAGGGGAAGCCCTGAAGCTTTCTTT
>TRBV20-1|NA|TRBD2|TRBJ2-7|14
CSAQRLAGVYEQYF
TGCAGTGCTCAGAGACTAGCGGGGGTCTACGAGCAGTACTTC
>TRBV12-3/TRBV12-4|few|NA|TRBJ2-7|14
CASSLTGLSYEQYF
TGTGCCAGCAGTTTAACAGGCTTGTCCTACGAGCAGTACTTC
>TRBV5-6|NA|TRBD2|TRBJ2-3|14
CASSASGGTDTQYF
TGTGCCAGCAGCGCTAGCGGGGGGACAGATACGCAGTATTTT
>TRBV28|NA|NA|TRBJ1-5|15
CASRTSGRAGQPQHF
TGTGCCAGCAGGACCTCCGGCAGGGCAGGTCAGCCCCAGCATTTT
>TRBV30|NA|NA|TRBJ1-1|15
CAWSVRGRGWTEAFF
TGTGCCTGGAGTGTCAGAGGACGGGGGTGGACTGAAGCTTTCTTT
>TRBV4-1|NA|NA|TRBJ2-3|15
CASSPMSFGTDTQYF
TGCGCCAGCAGCCCTATGTCTTTCGGCACAGATACGCAGTATTTT
>TRBV5-1|once|NA|TRBJ2-5|14
CASRTGRGQETQYF
TGCGCCAGCAGGACAGGGAGGGGCCAAGAGACCCAGTACTTC
>TRBV15|NA|NA|TRBJ2-5|15
CATSTTMGGRETQYF
TGTGCCACCAGCACCACGATGGGGGGCAGGGAGACCCAGTACTTC
>TRBV20-1|NA|NA|TRBJ2-3|15
CSAQNRWGNTDTQYF
TGCAGTGCTCAGAACCGTTGGGGAAACACAGATACGCAGTATTTT
>TRBV4-2|NA|TRBD2|TRBJ2-3|16
CASSQRSGGAEDTQYF
TGTGCCAGCAGCCAAAGGAGCGGGGGGGCGGAAGATACGCAGTATTTT
>TRBV20-1|NA|NA|TRBJ2-1|13
CSAGWGPQGGQFF
TGCAGTGCTGGGTGGGGGCCGCAGGGTGGGCAGTTCTTC
>TRBV6-2/TRBV6-3|NA|TRBD1|TRBJ2-3|14
CASDGQGATDTQYF
TGTGCCAGCGACGGACAGGGGGCTACAGATACGCAGTATTTT
>TRBV6-5|once|NA|TRBJ2-5|14
CAAQKTVGLETQYF
TGTGCCGCCCAGAAAACAGTTGGTCTCGAGACCCAGTACTTC
>TRBV29-1|once|TRBD2|TRBJ2-5|14
CSVDLRGDQETQYF
TGCAGCGTTGACCTCCGGGGGGATCAAGAGACCCAGTACTTC
>TRBV5-6|NA|TRBD1|TRBJ2-7|13
CASSSETGDEQYF
TGTGCCAGCAGCTCCGAAACAGGGGACGAGCAGTACTTC
>TRBV5-1|NA|NA|TRBJ2-6|15
CASSLEGVGANVLTF
TGCGCCAGCAGCTTGGAAGGGGTCGGGGCCAACGTCCTGACTTTC
>TRBV30|NA|NA|TRBJ2-1|14
CAWMAWGGGNEQFF
TGTGCCTGGATGGCTTGGGGTGGAGGCAATGAGCAGTTCTTC
>TRBV6-2/TRBV6-3|NA|NA|TRBJ1-1|12
CASSWGRTEAFF
TGTGCCAGCAGTTGGGGGAGGACTGAAGCTTTCTTT
>TRBV20-1|NA|TRBD2|TRBJ2-1|15
CSARDRTSGNNEQFF
TGCAGTGCTAGAGATCGGACTAGCGGAAACAATGAGCAGTTCTTC
>TRBV15|NA|NA|TRBJ2-5|15
CATSRGLDFQETQYF
TGTGCCACCAGCAGAGGACTAGATTTCCAAGAGACCCAGTACTTC
>TRBV7-9|NA|TRBD1|TRBJ2-7|13
CASSLAVGGQVLF
TGTGCCAGCAGCTTAGCGGTCGGCGGACAGGTGCTCTTC
>TRBV2|NA|NA|TRBJ2-7|14
CASSVDRRSYEQYF
TGTGCCAGCAGTGTTGACAGACGCTCCTACGAGCAGTACTTC
>TRBV30|NA|NA|TRBJ1-1|13
CAWSVSSNTEAFF
TGTGCCTGGAGTGTAAGCTCGAACACTGAAGCTTTCTTT
>TRBV4-3|NA|NA|TRBJ2-2|19
CASSHLPPGAGENTGELFF
TGCGCCAGCAGCCACCTCCCTCCGGGGGCGGGGGAAAACACCGGGGAGCTGTTTTTT
>TRBV5-4|NA|TRBD2|TRBJ2-3|17
CASSLAGAGGRTDTQYF
TGTGCCAGCAGCTTGGCGGGAGCGGGGGGCCGCACAGATACGCAGTATTTT
>TRBV29-1|NA|NA|TRBJ2-2|12
CSGHQGSGELFF
TGCAGCGGCCATCAGGGTTCCGGGGAGCTGTTTTTT
>TRBV20-1|NA|TRBD2|TRBJ2-7|13
CSARLAGPYEQYF
TGCAGTGCTAGACTAGCGGGACCCTACGAGCAGTACTTC
>TRBV29-1|NA|TRBD2|TRBJ2-5|14
CSVERGEIQETQYF
TGCAGCGTTGAGCGGGGGGAGATCCAAGAGACCCAGTACTTC
>TRBV13|NA|NA|TRBJ2-7|13
CASSLGSSYEQYF
TGTGCCAGCAGCTTAGGCTCTTCCTACGAGCAGTACTTC
>TRBV19|once|NA|TRBJ2-3|14
CASNDRSSTDTQYF
TGTGCCAGTAACGACAGGAGTAGCACAGATACGCAGTATTTT
>TRBV19|NA|NA|TRBJ2-1|17
CASSEKKTGSLYNEQFF
TGTGCCAGTAGCGAGAAGAAGACAGGCTCTTTGTACAATGAGCAGTTCTTC
>TRBV20-1|once|TRBD1|TRBJ1-5|13
CSALGQDNQPQHF
TGCAGTGCCTTGGGACAGGATAATCAGCCCCAGCATTTT
>TRBV20-1|NA|NA|TRBJ2-2|12
CSAGPSPGELFF
TGCAGTGCAGGGCCGTCCCCCGGGGAGCTGTTTTTT
>TRBV2|NA|NA|TRBJ1-2|13
CASSELGIGGYTF
TGTGCCAGCAGTGAGCTAGGGATAGGAGGCTACACCTTC
>TRBV12-3/TRBV12-4|NA|TRBD1|TRBJ2-7|13
CASMAQGASEQYF
TGTGCCAGTATGGCCCAGGGGGCGAGCGAGCAGTACTTC
>TRBV27|NA|TRBD1|TRBJ2-3|16
CASSLALSGGAYTQYF
TGTGCCAGCAGTTTAGCCCTCTCAGGGGGCGCATATACGCAGTATTTT
>TRBV18|NA|TRBD2|TRBJ2-3|15
CASSPSRGTSDTQYF
TGTGCCAGCTCACCATCGCGGGGGACCTCAGATACGCAGTATTTT
>TRBV7-9|NA|NA|TRBJ2-5|12
CASSLQAETQYF
TGTGCCAGCAGCTTGCAAGCGGAGACCCAGTACTTC
>TRBV29-1|once|NA|TRBJ1-2|12
CSVTGANYGYTF
TGCAGCGTTACAGGAGCTAACTATGGCTACACCTTC
>TRBV9|once|TRBD1|TRBJ2-7|14
CASSVGTAAYEQYF
TGTGCCAGCAGCGTGGGGACAGCCGCCTACGAGCAGTACTTC